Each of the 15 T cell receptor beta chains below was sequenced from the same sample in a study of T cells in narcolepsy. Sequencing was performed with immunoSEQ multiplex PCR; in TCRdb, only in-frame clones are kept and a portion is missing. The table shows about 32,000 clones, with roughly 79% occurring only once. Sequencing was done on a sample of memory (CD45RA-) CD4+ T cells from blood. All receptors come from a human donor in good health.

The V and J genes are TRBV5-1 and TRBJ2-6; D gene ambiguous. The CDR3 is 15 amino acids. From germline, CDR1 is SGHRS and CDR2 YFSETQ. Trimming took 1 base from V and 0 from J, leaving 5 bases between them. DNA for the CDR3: TGCGCCAGCAGCTTGCCCGACTCTGGGGCCAACGTCCTGACTTTC. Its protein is CASSLPDSGANVLTF.

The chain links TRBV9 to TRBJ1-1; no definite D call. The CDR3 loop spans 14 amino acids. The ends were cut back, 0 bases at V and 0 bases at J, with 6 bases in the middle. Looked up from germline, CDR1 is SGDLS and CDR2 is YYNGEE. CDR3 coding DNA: TGTGCCAGCAGCGTAGGCTCCCTGAACACTGAAGCTTTCTTT. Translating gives CASSVGSLNTEAFF.

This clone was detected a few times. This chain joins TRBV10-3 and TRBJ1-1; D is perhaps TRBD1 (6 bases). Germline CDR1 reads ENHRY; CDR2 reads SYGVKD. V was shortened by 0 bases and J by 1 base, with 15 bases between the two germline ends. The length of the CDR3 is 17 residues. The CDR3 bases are TGTGCCATCAGTGAGTCTCAACTACCGGGACAGAACACTGAAGCTTTCTTT. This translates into CAISESQLPGQNTEAFF.

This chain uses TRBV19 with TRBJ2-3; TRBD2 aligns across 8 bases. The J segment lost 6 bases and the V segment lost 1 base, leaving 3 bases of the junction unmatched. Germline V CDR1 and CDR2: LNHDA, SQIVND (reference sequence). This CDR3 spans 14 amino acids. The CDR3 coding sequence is TGTGCCAGTAGTATAGCGGGAGGGCGGGATACGCAGTATTTT. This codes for CASSIAGGRDTQYF.

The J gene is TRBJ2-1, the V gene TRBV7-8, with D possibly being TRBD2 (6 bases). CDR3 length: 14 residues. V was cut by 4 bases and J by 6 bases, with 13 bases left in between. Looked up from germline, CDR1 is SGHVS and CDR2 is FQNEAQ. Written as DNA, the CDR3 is TGTGCCAGCAGCTCAGAGACTAGTGGCAATGAGCAGTTCTTC. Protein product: CASSSETSGNEQFF.

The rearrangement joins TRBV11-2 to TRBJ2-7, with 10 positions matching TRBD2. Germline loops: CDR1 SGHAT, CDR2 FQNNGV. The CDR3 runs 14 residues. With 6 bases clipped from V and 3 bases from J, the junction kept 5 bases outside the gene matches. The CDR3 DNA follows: TGTGCCAGCAGGCTAGCGGGAGCGAACTACGAGCAGTACTTC. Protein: CASRLAGANYEQYF.

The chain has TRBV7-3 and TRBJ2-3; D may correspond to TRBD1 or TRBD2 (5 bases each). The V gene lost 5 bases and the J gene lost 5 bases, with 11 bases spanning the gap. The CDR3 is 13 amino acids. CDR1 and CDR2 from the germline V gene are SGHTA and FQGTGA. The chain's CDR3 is CASSRMGVDTQYF. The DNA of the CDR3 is TGTGCCAGCAGCCGAATGGGGGTAGATACGCAGTATTTT.

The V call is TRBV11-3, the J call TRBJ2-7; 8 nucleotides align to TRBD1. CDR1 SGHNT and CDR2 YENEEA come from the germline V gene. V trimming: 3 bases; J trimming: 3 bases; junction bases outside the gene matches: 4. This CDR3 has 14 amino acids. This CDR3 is CASSFSGTGYEQYF. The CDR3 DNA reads TGTGCCAGCAGCTTTTCCGGGACAGGCTACGAGCAGTACTTC.

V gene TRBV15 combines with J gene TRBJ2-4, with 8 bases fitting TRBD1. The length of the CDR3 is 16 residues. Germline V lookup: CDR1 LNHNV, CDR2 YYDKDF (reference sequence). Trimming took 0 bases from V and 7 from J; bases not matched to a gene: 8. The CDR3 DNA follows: TGTGCCACCAGCAGAGATCTCCGGACAGGGAGGAACATTCAGTACTTC. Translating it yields CATSRDLRTGRNIQYF.

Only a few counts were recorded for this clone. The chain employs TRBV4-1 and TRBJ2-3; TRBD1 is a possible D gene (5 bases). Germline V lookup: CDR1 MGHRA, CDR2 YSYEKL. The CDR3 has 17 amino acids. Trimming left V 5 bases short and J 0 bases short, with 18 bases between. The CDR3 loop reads CASSSRAAAGSTDTQYF. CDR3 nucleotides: TGCGCCAGCAGCTCCCGGGCCGCGGCAGGGAGCACAGATACGCAGTATTTT.

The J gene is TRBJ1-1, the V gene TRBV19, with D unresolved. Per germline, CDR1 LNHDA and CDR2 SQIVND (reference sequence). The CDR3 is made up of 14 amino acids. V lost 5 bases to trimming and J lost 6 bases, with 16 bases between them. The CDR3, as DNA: TGTGCCAGTAGTTTCTTACTCGGACGTTCTGAAGCTTTCTTT. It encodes CASSFLLGRSEAFF.

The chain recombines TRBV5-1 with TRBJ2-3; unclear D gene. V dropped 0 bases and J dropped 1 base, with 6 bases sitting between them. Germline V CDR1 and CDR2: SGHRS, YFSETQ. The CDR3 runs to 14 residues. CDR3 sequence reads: CASSLAIGTDTQYF. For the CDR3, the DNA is TGCGCCAGCAGCTTGGCAATAGGCACAGATACGCAGTATTTT.

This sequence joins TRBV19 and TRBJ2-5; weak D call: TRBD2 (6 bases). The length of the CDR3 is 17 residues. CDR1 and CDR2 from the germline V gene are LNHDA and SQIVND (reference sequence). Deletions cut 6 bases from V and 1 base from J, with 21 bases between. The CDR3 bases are TGTGCCAGTAGGAAAAATGGCGGGACCGCCATCCAAGAGACCCAGTACTTC. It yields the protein CASRKNGGTAIQETQYF.

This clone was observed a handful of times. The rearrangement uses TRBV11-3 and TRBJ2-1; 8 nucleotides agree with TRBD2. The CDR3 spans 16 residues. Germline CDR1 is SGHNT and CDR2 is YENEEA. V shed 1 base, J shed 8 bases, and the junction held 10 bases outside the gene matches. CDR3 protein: CASSLGRGAGVDEQFF. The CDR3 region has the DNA TGTGCCAGCAGCTTAGGTCGGGGAGCGGGAGTGGATGAGCAGTTCTTC.

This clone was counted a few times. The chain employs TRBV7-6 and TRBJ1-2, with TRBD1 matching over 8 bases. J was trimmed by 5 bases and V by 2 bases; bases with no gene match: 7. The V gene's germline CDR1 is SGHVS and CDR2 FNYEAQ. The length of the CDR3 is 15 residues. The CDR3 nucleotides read TGTGCCAGCAGCTTAACGCAGGGGGCCGATTATGGCTACACCTTC. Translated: CASSLTQGADYGYTF.